This T cell receptor beta chain was documented in a study of blood T cell repertoires in COVID-19. Study in general: Collection of acute and convalescent COVID-19 samples took place in the United States, Italy and Spain. The analysed material was cDNA or gDNA that came from T cells, B-cell-depleted T cells, or PBMCs.

In the original analysis: Amplification from reference gene primers served as the basis for estimated nucleated cell counts. Profiled with immunoSEQ multiplex PCR; TCRdb holds only in-frame clones, not every one. V, J and clone size were drawn from that table, and D and trimming were deduced from the DNA. Of some 150,000 clones detected, approximately 79% appear once; the ten largest clones hold 8.6%. The CDR3 consists of 15 residues. Germline V gives CDR1 LNHDA, CDR2 SQIVND (reference sequence). The junction had 6 bases not matched to a gene; V was cut back by 4 bases and J by 7 bases. The TCR originated in a man between 50 and 59 years old with active or convalescent COVID-19. Sequenced sample: peripheral blood. The V and J genes are TRBV19 and TRBJ2-1; 11 nucleotides match TRBD2. The CDR3 sequence: CASSTARLAGNEQFF. In DNA form, the CDR3 reads TGTGCCAGTAGTACGGCACGACTAGCGGGGAATGAGCAGTTCTTC. Complete variable domain (other parts from reference TRBV19 and TRBJ2-1): DGGITQSPKYLFRKEGQNVTLSCEQNLNHDAMYWYRQDPGQGLRLIYYSQIVNDFQKGDIAEGYSVSREKKESFPLTVTSAQKNPTAFYLCASSTARLAGNEQFFGPGTRLTVL.